This T cell receptor beta chain was recovered during a study of cytomegalovirus exposure and HLA in healthy donors. Broader study findings: Prior analysis indicated that the majority of TCR beta V segments exhibited productivity approximately 87% or approximately 30% of the time.

The junction had 0 bases not matched to a gene; V was cut back by 6 bases and J by 1 base. CDR1 and CDR2 from the germline V gene are MNHNS and SASEGT. CDR3 length: 12 amino acids. In the case of this clone: Its antigen is currently unknown. Other DNA sequences in the same sample also yield this CDR3.

Primers: 60 Vbeta forward and 13 Jbeta reverse. Here immunoSEQ multiplex PCR was the method, and the copy in TCRdb shows in-frame clones only, minus some. The table lists about 140,000 clones, 70% of them singletons. V and J are TRBV6-1 and TRBJ2-7, with 7 bases lining up with TRBD2. Sequenced material: PBMCs. This receptor was obtained from a woman between 25 and 40 years old in good health and CMV-seronegative. Here the CDR3 reads CASRGGSYEQYV. For the CDR3, the DNA is TGTGCCAGCAGGGGGGGGTCCTACGAGCAGTACGTC.